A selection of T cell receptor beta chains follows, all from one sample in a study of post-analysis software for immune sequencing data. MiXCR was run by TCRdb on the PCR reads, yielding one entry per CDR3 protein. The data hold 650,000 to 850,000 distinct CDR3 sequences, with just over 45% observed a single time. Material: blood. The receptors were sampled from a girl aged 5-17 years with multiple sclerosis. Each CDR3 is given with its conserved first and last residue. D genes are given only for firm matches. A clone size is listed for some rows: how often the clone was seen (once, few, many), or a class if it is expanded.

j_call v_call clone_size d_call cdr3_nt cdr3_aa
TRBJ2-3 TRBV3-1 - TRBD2 TGTGCCAGCAGCCAATCTAGCGGCCGCACAGATACGCAGTATTTT CASSQSSGRTDTQYF
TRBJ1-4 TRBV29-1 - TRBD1 TGCAGCGTAGAAACCGGGACAGCCCCTGAAAAACTGTTTTTT CSVETGTAPEKLFF
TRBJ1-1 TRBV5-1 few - TGCGCCAGCAGCTTGGGGGGGGGAGGCACTGAAGCTTTCTTT CASSLGGGGTEAFF
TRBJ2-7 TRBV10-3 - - TGTGCCATCAGTGGCCCGGAGGCAGGGTCCCACGAGCAGTACTTC CAISGPEAGSHEQYF
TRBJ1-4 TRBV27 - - TGTGCCAGCAGGACCGGTGGGTCTAATGAAAAACTGTTTTTT CASRTGGSNEKLFF
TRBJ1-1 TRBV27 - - TGTGCCAGCAGTTATGGGGGGCCGAACACTGAAGCTTTCTTT CASSYGGPNTEAFF
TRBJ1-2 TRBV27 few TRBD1 TGTGCCAGCAGTTACCTCGGGTCAGGGGGACCCTTTAACTATGGCTACACCTTC CASSYLGSGGPFNYGYTF
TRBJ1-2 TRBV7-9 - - TGTGCCAGCAGCCGCAGCGCCGTAAACTATGGCTACACCTTC CASSRSAVNYGYTF
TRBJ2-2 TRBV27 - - TGTGCCAGCAGCCGCTTCGAGGGGGAGCTGTTTTTT CASSRFEGELFF
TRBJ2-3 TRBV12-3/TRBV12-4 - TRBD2 TGTGCCAGCAGTACTAGCGGGGATAGCACAGATGCGCAGTATTTT CASSTSGDSTDAQYF
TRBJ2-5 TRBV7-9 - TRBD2 TGTGCCAGCAGCTTAGCCCCAACTAGCGAGCAAGAGACCCAGTACTTC CASSLAPTSEQETQYF
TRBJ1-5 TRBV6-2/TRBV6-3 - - TGTGCCAGCAGTTCGGGACAAAACGATCTTAATCAGCCCCAGCATTTT CASSSGQNDLNQPQHF
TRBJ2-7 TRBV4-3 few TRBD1 TGCGCCAGCAGCCAAGGGAGGGGACAGGGAGGCAACGAGCAGTACTTC CASSQGRGQGGNEQYF
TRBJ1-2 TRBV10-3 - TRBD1 TGTGCCATCAGCGCGGGACAGGGTGGCTATGGCTACACCTTC CAISAGQGGYGYTF
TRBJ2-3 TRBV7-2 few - TGTGCCAGCAGCGGACTGACCGGGTCAGATACGCAGTATTTT CASSGLTGSDTQYF
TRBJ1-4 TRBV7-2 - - TGTGCCAGCAGCCCGTGGGGGCAGGCCAATGAAAAACTGTTTTTT CASSPWGQANEKLFF
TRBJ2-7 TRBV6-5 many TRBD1 TGTGCCAGCATAAAAGCCGGGACAGGAGTCTACGAGCAGTACTTC CASIKAGTGVYEQYF
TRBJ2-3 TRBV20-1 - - TGCAGTGCTGGCCGGGGAGATACGCAGTATTTT CSAGRGDTQYF
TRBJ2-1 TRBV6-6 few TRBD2 TGTGCCAGCGATGCGGGAGCGAGGAATGAGCAGTTCTTC CASDAGARNEQFF
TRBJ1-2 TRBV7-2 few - TGTGCCAGCAGCTTTTACAATGGCTATGGCTACACCTTC CASSFYNGYGYTF
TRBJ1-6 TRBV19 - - TGTGCCAGTAATCCCGTGTTGGGCTCACCCCTCCACTTT CASNPVLGSPLHF
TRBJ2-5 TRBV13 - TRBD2 TGTGCCAGCAGCTTAGGGGGCGGAGCGGGAGTTGAGACCCAGTACTTC CASSLGGGAGVETQYF
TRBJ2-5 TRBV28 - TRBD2 TGTGCCAGCAGCCTGCCCCCTAGCGGGATGTCGGAGACCCAGTACTTC CASSLPPSGMSETQYF
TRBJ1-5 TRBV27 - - TGTGCCAGCAGTTCATCAGGCAGTCAGCCCCAGCATTTT CASSSSGSQPQHF
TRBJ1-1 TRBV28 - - TGTGCCAGCAGTTTACGGGGGGCGCTGAACACTGAAGCTTTCTTT CASSLRGALNTEAFF
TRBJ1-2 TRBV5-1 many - TGCGCCAGCAGCCCGGGGGCCAAGGACTATGGCTACACCTTC CASSPGAKDYGYTF
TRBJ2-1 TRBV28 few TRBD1 TGTGCCAGCAGTTTGGTACGACAGGGAACAAAGGATGAGCAGTTCTTC CASSLVRQGTKDEQFF
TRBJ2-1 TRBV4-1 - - TGCGCCAGCAGCCAAGAACCCACAGGGACGGACGTTTACAATGAGCAGTTCTTC CASSQEPTGTDVYNEQFF
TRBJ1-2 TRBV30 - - TGTGCCTGGAGTGTTGGGGGGCCAGGGAATGGCTACACCTTC CAWSVGGPGNGYTF
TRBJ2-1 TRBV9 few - TGTGCCAGCAGCGAGGGGAACGGGCGACCGGCCTACAATGAGCAGTTCTTC CASSEGNGRPAYNEQFF
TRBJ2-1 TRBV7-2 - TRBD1 TGTGCCAGCAGCTTCTCCTCTGGACAGGGAACCAATGAGCAGGTCTTC CASSFSSGQGTNEQVF
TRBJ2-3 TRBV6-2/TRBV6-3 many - TGTGCCAGCAGTTACCGGACAGTCCCAGATACGCAGTATTTT CASSYRTVPDTQYF
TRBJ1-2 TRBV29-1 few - TGCAGCGTGGTGGACGGGTCTAACTATGGCTACACCTTC CSVVDGSNYGYTF
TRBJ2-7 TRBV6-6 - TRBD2 TGTGCCAGCAGTTACCAGGCTAGCGGGGACTACGAGCAGTACTTC CASSYQASGDYEQYF
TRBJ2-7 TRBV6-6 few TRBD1 TGTGCCAGCAGTTACGGGACAGGGGGTCTGGGCTCCTACGAGCAGTACTTC CASSYGTGGLGSYEQYF
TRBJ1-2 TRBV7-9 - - TGTGCCAGCAGCCCCGAAGGCGGCTACACCTTC CASSPEGGYTF
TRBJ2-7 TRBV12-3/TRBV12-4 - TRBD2 TGTGCCAGCAGCCCCGGGGGCGGGAGGTTGTACGAGCAGTACTTC CASSPGGGRLYEQYF
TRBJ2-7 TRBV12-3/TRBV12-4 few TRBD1 TGTGCCAGCAGTTTTGCAGGGGGCGCCTACGAGCAGTACTTC CASSFAGGAYEQYF
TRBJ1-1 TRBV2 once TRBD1 TGTGCCAGCAGTGAAGGCCCTCAGGGGGTATTGAACACTGAAGCTTTCTTT CASSEGPQGVLNTEAFF
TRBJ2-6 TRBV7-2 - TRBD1 TGTGCCAGCAGCCCTCAGGGGGATGGGGCCAACGTCCTGACTTTC CASSPQGDGANVLTF
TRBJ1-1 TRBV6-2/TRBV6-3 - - TGTGCCAGCAGTTACTCAAGGATCTGGGGCACTGAAGCTTTCTTT CASSYSRIWGTEAFF
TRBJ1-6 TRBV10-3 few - TGTGCCATCAGTGAGTCCTGGACTTTGACGCAAGACTTTAATTCACCCCTCCACTTT CAISESWTLTQDFNSPLHF
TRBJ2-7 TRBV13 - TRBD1 TGTGCCAGCAGCTTAGGGGACAGGGCGGGCGAGCAGTACTTC CASSLGDRAGEQYF
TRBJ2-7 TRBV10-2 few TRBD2 TGCGCCAGCAGACCACTAGCGAATAGCTCCTACGAGCAGTACTTC CASRPLANSSYEQYF
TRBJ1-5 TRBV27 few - TGTGCCAGCAGTTTATCCGGGAACAATCAGCCCCAGCATTTT CASSLSGNNQPQHF